A single sample gave rise to the 9 T cell receptor beta chains below, sequenced in a study of T cells in localized non-small cell lung cancer. Assay: immunoSEQ multiplex PCR; the TCRdb copy retains only in-frame clones and omits some. The data contain tens of thousands of clones, approximately 80% of them seen just once; the ten biggest clones take up 8.5% to 10%. Specimen: peripheral blood, collected before any cancer treatment. All receptors derive from an older female donor with stage I lung adenocarcinoma.

The chain employs TRBV4-3 and TRBJ2-1, with 9 bases that match TRBD1. Trimming removed 3 bases from V and 4 bases from J; junction bases left unmatched: 7. CDR3 length: 16 residues. CDR1 and CDR2 from the germline V gene are LGHNA and YSLEER. This CDR3 is CASSQADRGTYNEQFF. The CDR3 DNA is TGCGCCAGCAGCCAGGCGGACAGGGGAACGTACAATGAGCAGTTCTTC.

The J gene is TRBJ1-4, the V gene TRBV7-2, with D possibly being TRBD1 (6 bases). Germline V CDR1 and CDR2: SGHTA, FQGNSA. V was shortened by 5 bases and J by 5 bases, with 9 bases between the two germline ends. This CDR3 region has 13 residues. The CDR3 protein is CASSPDRNEKLFF. In DNA form, the CDR3 reads TGTGCCAGCAGCCCGGACAGAAATGAAAAACTGTTTTTT.

V is TRBV9 and J is TRBJ2-1, with D possibly TRBD2 on 6 matching bases. This CDR3 is built from 15 residues. V lost 2 bases, J lost 6 bases, and 15 bases lay in between. Germline V gene data show CDR1 as SGDLS and CDR2 as YYNGEE. DNA for the CDR3: TGTGCCAGCAGCGTCGGAGGGTCAGGCGCCAATGAGCAGTTCTTC. It translates to CASSVGGSGANEQFF. Looking up the rest from reference TRBV9 and TRBJ2-1 gives the full variable domain: DSGVTQTPKHLITATGQRVTLRCSPRSGDLSVYWYQQSLDQGLQFLIQYYNGEERAKGNILERFSAQQFPDLHSELNLSSLELGDSALYFCASSVGGSGANEQFFGPGTRLTVL.

The rearrangement links TRBV27 to TRBJ2-7; the D gene could be TRBD1 or TRBD2 (5 bases each). V was pared by 5 bases and J by 3 bases, with 14 bases between. CDR1 and CDR2 from the germline V gene are MNHEY and SMNVEV (reference sequence). The CDR3 is 14 amino acids. The CDR3 is CASSPRAGSYEQYF. In DNA, the CDR3 is TGTGCCAGCAGTCCCCGAGCAGGGAGCTACGAGCAGTACTTC.

The chain joins TRBV5-6 to TRBJ2-2; D may be TRBD1 (6 bases). Germline CDR1 reads SGHDT; CDR2 reads YYEEEE. The CDR3 spans 16 residues. Trimming took 2 bases from V and 3 from J, leaving 14 bases between them. The CDR3 is CASSLGADSHTGELFF. CDR3 sequence (DNA): TGTGCCAGCAGCTTAGGGGCGGACAGTCACACCGGGGAGCTGTTTTTT. The complete variable domain, with remaining parts taken from reference TRBV5-6 and TRBJ2-2, reads DAGVTQSPTHLIKTRGQQVTLRCSPKSGHDTVSWYQQALGQGPQFIFQYYEEEERQRGNFPDRFSGHQFPNYSSELNVNALLLGDSALYLCASSLGADSHTGELFFGEGSRLTVL.

This clone came up a few times. The gene calls are TRBV9 and TRBJ1-1; no definite D call. Germline V gene lookup returns CDR1 SGDLS and CDR2 YYNGEE. Trimming stripped 0 bases from V and 4 bases from J, with 7 bases between. The CDR3 is made up of 13 amino acids. This chain's CDR3 is CASSVGGSTEAFF. Here the CDR3 DNA reads TGTGCCAGCAGCGTAGGAGGGAGCACTGAAGCTTTCTTT.

The chain employs TRBV15 and TRBJ2-1; D perhaps matches TRBD2 (5 bases). The ends were cut back, 6 bases at V and 0 bases at J, with 15 bases in the middle. The germline CDR1 and CDR2 sequences are LNHNV and YYDKDF (reference sequence). This CDR3 spans 16 amino acids. The CDR3 bases are TGTGCCACCAGTCCACTGATGGGGAGCTCCTACAATGAGCAGTTCTTC. Its protein is CATSPLMGSSYNEQFF.

V usage is TRBV4-1 and J usage is TRBJ1-4; TRBD1 aligns across 8 bases. Trimming cost V 2 bases and J 3 bases; bases outside gene matches: 8. This CDR3 has 17 residues. The germline CDR1 and CDR2 sequences are MGHRA and YSYEKL. CDR3 in amino acids: CASSQIIATGANEKLFF. The CDR3 coding sequence is TGCGCCAGCAGCCAAATCATCGCGACAGGGGCTAATGAAAAACTGTTTTTT.

The rearrangement links TRBV13 to TRBJ1-2; no reliable D call. The germline V gene has CDR1 PRHDT and CDR2 FYEKMQ (reference sequence). V was shortened by 5 bases and J by 1 base, with 11 bases between the two germline ends. The CDR3 has 14 residues. Written as DNA, the CDR3 is TGTGCCAGCAGCACCACGACATTTAACTATGGCTACACCTTC. Translation gives CASSTTTFNYGYTF.